This TCR beta chain was sequenced for a study of regulatory T cells in long-lasting Graves disease. V shed 1 base and J 5 bases; nucleotides not matched to a gene: 14. CDR3 length: 19 residues. Germline CDR1 SGHTA, CDR2 FQGTGA. Arm-PCR of CDR3 regions with iRepertoire HTBI primers generated TCR beta libraries. TCRdb analysed the multiplex PCR reads with MiXCR anew, one entry per CDR3 protein. There are 300,000 to 450,000 distinct CDR3 sequences in the sample; around a sixth occur only once, and 20% to 25% lies in the top ten. The time point denotes: newly diagnosed GD, antithyroid drugs for less than 3 months. Construction of the TCR library relied on RNA isolated from PBMCs.

The sequencing used peripheral blood mononuclear cells (PBMCs), collected at new diagnosis, from a patient treated with antithyroid drugs. The chain combines TRBV7-3 with TRBJ2-2, with 9 nucleotides matching TRBD1. The sequence was collected from a female donor with Graves disease. The CDR3, as DNA: TGTGCCAGCAGCTTAATAGGTCCCGGGGACAGGGTGTATACCGGGGAGCTGTTTTTT. It specifies CASSLIGPGDRVYTGELFF.